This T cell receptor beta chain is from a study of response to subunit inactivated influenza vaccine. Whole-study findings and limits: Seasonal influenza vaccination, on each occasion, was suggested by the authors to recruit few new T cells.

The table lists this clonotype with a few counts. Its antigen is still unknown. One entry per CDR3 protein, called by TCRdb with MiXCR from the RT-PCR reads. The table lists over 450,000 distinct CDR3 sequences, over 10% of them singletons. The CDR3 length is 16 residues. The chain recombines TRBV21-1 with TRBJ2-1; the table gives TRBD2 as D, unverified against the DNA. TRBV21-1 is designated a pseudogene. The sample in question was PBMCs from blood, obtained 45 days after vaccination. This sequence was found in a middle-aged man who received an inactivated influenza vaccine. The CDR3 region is CASSPWTASSYNEQFF. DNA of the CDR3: TGTGCCAGCAGCCCCTGGACTGCAAGCTCCTACAATGAGCAGTTCTTC.